Each of the 28 T cell receptor beta chains below was sequenced from the same sample in a study of T cells in Graves' hyperthyroidism and ophthalmopathy. Regions amplified from RNA transcripts were the TCR beta CDR3 regions. Primed by the HTBI set, a first-round RT-PCR was run on the TCR CDR3. TCRdb independently ran MiXCR on the multiplex PCR reads; one entry per CDR3 protein. The sample holds 360,000 or so distinct CDR3 sequences; about 20% are singletons and the top ten take about 3.7%. Sequencing input: blood. These receptors were collected from a woman aged 18-35 years with Graves' hyperthyroidism.

The sample holds many counts of this clonotype. The chain links TRBV19 to TRBJ1-3; no clear D gene. The V end was cut by 4 bases, the J end by 0 bases, with 7 bases between. Germline V gives CDR1 LNHDA, CDR2 SQIVND (reference sequence). This CDR3 region has 14 residues. In nucleotides, the CDR3 is TGTGCCAGTAGTAAGGAACTCTCTGGAAACACCATATATTTT. This codes for CASSKELSGNTIYF.

At least ten counts were recorded for this clonotype. For the CDR3, the DNA is TGTGCCAGCAGCTTAGGCAGTCTTTGGGAGCAGTACTTC. Amino acids: CASSLGSLWEQYF. The rearrangement links TRBV7-8 to TRBJ2-7; no reliable D call. CDR1 and CDR2 from the germline V gene are SGHVS and FQNEAQ. There are 13 residues in the CDR3. The V end lost 1 base, the J end lost 7 bases, and 11 bases lay between the germline ends.

This clonotype was picked up many times. The V call is TRBV6-4, the J call TRBJ1-2; D perhaps matches TRBD1 (5 bases). V was shortened by 5 bases and J by 5 bases, with 24 bases between the two germline ends. CDR3 size: 17 residues. The V gene's germline CDR1 is MRHNA and CDR2 SNTAGT. The CDR3 protein is CASSPRGAGTKNYGYTF. Here the CDR3 DNA reads TGTGCCAGCAGTCCGAGAGGGGCAGGCACAAAAAATTATGGCTACACCTTC.

In this sample, this clonotype turned up many times. No DNA is shown, since the ends of the CDR3 on it are uncertain; the CDR3 is the one TCRdb lists. The chain recombines TRBV12-3 or TRBV12-4 with TRBJ1-3. The CDR3 adds up to 15 amino acids, both ends counted. Here the CDR3 reads CASSSSPFPGNTIYF.

The V and J genes are TRBV18 and TRBJ2-7; TRBD1 is a possible D gene (6 bases). CDR3 length: 14 residues. Germline V gene lookup returns CDR1 KGHSH and CDR2 LQKENI. The V end was cut by 5 bases, the J end by 4 bases, with 15 bases between. The CDR3 sequence is CASSRTENYYEQYF. CDR3 DNA sequence: TGTGCCAGCTCAAGGACAGAGAATTATTACGAGCAGTACTTC.

This clonotype was counted only a few times. V is TRBV7-3 and J is TRBJ2-2, with a tentative D call TRBD2 (6 bases). V was clipped by 6 bases and J by 6 bases, with 11 bases between them. The CDR3 spans 13 residues. Looked up from germline, CDR1 is SGHTA and CDR2 is FQGTGA. The chain's CDR3 is CASSLLASGELFF. The CDR3 nucleotides read TGTGCCAGCAGTCTTCTAGCGTCCGGGGAGCTGTTTTTT.

The chain is built from TRBV29-1 and TRBJ1-1; no reliable D call. The ends were cut back, 0 bases at V and 1 base at J, with 3 bases in the middle. The CDR3 is 12 amino acids. Looked up from germline, CDR1 is SQVTM and CDR2 is ANQGSEA. CDR3 nucleotide sequence: TGCAGCGTTGAAGAGGGGAACACTGAAGCTTTCTTT. Translating gives CSVEEGNTEAFF.

This clonotype was detected many times. This rearrangement joins TRBV20-1 to TRBJ1-3, with D tentatively TRBD1 (5 bases). From germline, CDR1 is DFQATT and CDR2 SNEGSKA (reference sequence). This CDR3 comprises 18 residues. Trimming pared 0 bases from V and 0 bases from J, leaving 18 bases between. The CDR3 here is CSARDPGWDGPSGNTIYF. In DNA, the CDR3 is TGCAGTGCTAGAGATCCCGGGTGGGACGGCCCCTCTGGAAACACCATATATTTT.

This clonotype was recorded many times. The chain recombines TRBV5-1 with TRBJ1-2, with unresolved D. CDR3 length: 16 residues. The germline V gene has CDR1 SGHRS and CDR2 YFSETQ. Trimming took off 5 bases at V and 4 bases at J, with 21 bases between the two ends. The CDR3 loop reads CASREPRALKGYGYTF. The CDR3, as DNA: TGCGCCAGCAGGGAGCCTCGGGCCCTAAAGGGCTATGGCTACACCTTC. Combining the CDR3 with reference TRBV5-1 and TRBJ1-2 gives the whole variable domain KAGVTQTPRYLIKTRGQQVTLSCSPISGHRSVSWYQQTPGQGLQFLFEYFSETQRNKGNFPGRFSGRQFSNSRSEMNVSTLELGDSALYLCASREPRALKGYGYTFGSGTRLTVV.

With regard to this clonotype: A read error may be the cause here, since a much bigger clone is one base away. The V gene is TRBV9, the J gene TRBJ1-3; D unclear. The germline V and J ends were trimmed by 2 bases and 0 bases, with 9 bases remaining between them. Germline V gene data show CDR1 as SGDLS and CDR2 as YYNGEE. The CDR3 totals 15 residues. This chain's CDR3 is CASSVQRISGNTIYF. As DNA, the CDR3 is TGTGCCAGCAGCGTGCAGAGGATCTCTGGAAACACCATATATTTT.

This clonotype was found many times. This chain uses TRBV12-3 or TRBV12-4 with TRBJ1-1; D not certain. Trimming took 3 bases from V and 1 from J, leaving 9 bases between them. The CDR3 loop spans 14 amino acids. This CDR3 reads CASSLLGPNTEAFF. The CDR3 DNA is TGTGCCAGCAGTTTGCTAGGACCGAACACTGAAGCTTTCTTT.

This clonotype was seen many times. This sequence joins TRBV11-1 and TRBJ1-5, with 7 bases lining up with TRBD1. Germline CDR1 is SGHAT and CDR2 is FQDESV (reference sequence). The V gene end was trimmed by 4 bases and the J gene end by 0 bases; junction bases not matched to a gene: 15. This CDR3 contains 19 residues. The CDR3 reads CASSSRRDRLPYSNQPQHF. The DNA for the CDR3 is TGTGCCAGCAGCTCGCGGAGGGACAGACTTCCCTATAGCAATCAGCCCCAGCATTTT. The variable domain in full, with the rest retrieved from reference TRBV11-1 and TRBJ1-5, is EAEVAQSPRYKITEKSQAVAFWCDPISGHATLYWYRQILGQGPELLVQFQDESVVDDSQLPKDRFSAERLKGVDSTLKIQPAELGDSAMYLCASSSRRDRLPYSNQPQHFGDGTRLSIL.

There are many counts of this clonotype. V usage is TRBV14 and J usage is TRBJ1-1; a possible D gene is TRBD1 (5 bases). The CDR3 length is 17 residues. CDR1 is SGHDN, CDR2 FVKESK, per germline. Between the trimmed V and J ends, which lost 4 bases and 1 base, there was a span of 19 bases. The CDR3 bases are TGTGCCAGCAGCCCCAGACGGGACGCAGCGACGAACACTGAAGCTTTCTTT. It codes for CASSPRRDAATNTEAFF.

In its sample, this clonotype was seen many times. V is TRBV12-3 or TRBV12-4 and J is TRBJ2-6; D remains unclear. V lost 1 base to trimming and J lost 0 bases, with 10 bases between them. The CDR3 has 17 residues. The CDR3 loop reads CASSLGQMISGANVLTF. CDR3 coding DNA: TGTGCCAGCAGTTTAGGGCAGATGATCTCTGGGGCCAACGTCCTGACTTTC.

In its sample, this clonotype was seen many times. The V gene is TRBV5-1, the J gene TRBJ2-5, with a possible D match to TRBD2 (5 bases). The CDR3 spans 14 residues. The V end lost 4 bases, the J end lost 4 bases, and 14 bases lay between the germline ends. Per the germline V gene, CDR1 is SGHRS and CDR2 is YFSETQ. The CDR3 region is CASSGGSQGETQYF. The CDR3 DNA follows: TGCGCCAGCAGCGGAGGTTCCCAAGGAGAGACCCAGTACTTC.

This clonotype was detected many times. The chain joins TRBV14 to TRBJ1-2; D might be TRBD1 (6 bases). Germline loops: CDR1 SGHDN, CDR2 FVKESK. This CDR3 region has 14 residues. Trimming took off 4 bases at V and 8 bases at J, with 17 bases between the two ends. Here the CDR3 reads CASSRRGLQGGYTF. CDR3 nucleotide sequence: TGTGCCAGCAGCCGGAGGGGCCTACAGGGAGGCTACACCTTC.

This clonotype came up many times. The chain links TRBV20-1 to TRBJ1-2; D may be TRBD1 (5 bases). The V gene's germline CDR1 is DFQATT and CDR2 SNEGSKA (reference sequence). The CDR3 extends over 13 amino acids. V lost 3 bases and J 2 bases, leaving 10 bases between the germline ends. This CDR3 is CSASHGGNYGYTF. CDR3 DNA sequence: TGCAGTGCTAGTCACGGGGGGAACTATGGCTACACCTTC.

This clonotype has at least ten counts. The rearrangement links TRBV11-2 to TRBJ1-2, with 7 bases lining up with TRBD1. Trimming removed 3 bases from V and 1 base from J; junction bases left unmatched: 14. Germline assignment: CDR1 SGHAT and CDR2 FQNNGV. The CDR3 has 18 residues. CDR3 sequence reads: CASSLGGDSLPDNYGYTF. Here the CDR3 DNA reads TGTGCCAGCAGCTTGGGAGGGGACAGTCTTCCTGATAACTATGGCTACACCTTC.

This clonotype has ten or more counts. J is TRBJ1-2 and V is TRBV6-1; D gene uncertain. V was trimmed by 0 bases and J by 4 bases, leaving 12 bases between them. Germline lookup yields CDR1 MNHNS and CDR2 SASEGT. The CDR3 spans 15 residues. This CDR3 is CASSEAGWQAYGYTF. The CDR3 bases are TGTGCCAGCAGTGAAGCGGGGTGGCAGGCCTATGGCTACACCTTC.

This clonotype was recorded at least ten times. The chain uses TRBV29-1 and TRBJ1-5; 7 nucleotides agree with TRBD1. The CDR3 covers 14 residues. The germline V gene encodes CDR1 SQVTM and CDR2 ANQGSEA. V gave up 6 bases and J gave up 4 bases; unmatched junction bases: 9. CDR3 residues: CSVERQGPNQPQHF. The CDR3 DNA reads as TGCAGCGTCGAACGACAGGGACCAAATCAGCCCCAGCATTTT.

This clonotype was counted ten times or more. The J gene is TRBJ1-5, the V gene TRBV6-1; 9 bases are shared with TRBD1. Losses at the gene ends were 10 bases for V and 6 bases for J; bases not matched to a gene: 10. CDR3 length: 14 amino acids. In germline, CDR1 is MNHNS, CDR2 SASEGT. CDR3 sequence (DNA): TGTGCCACCCGGACAGGGGCCCTCAGTCAGCCCCAGCATTTT. Encoded protein: CATRTGALSQPQHF.

This clonotype appeared many times. This CDR3 is CASSELPRATKNIQYF. CDR3 nucleotides: TGTGCCAGCAGTGAACTCCCCCGAGCGACCAAAAACATTCAGTACTTC. This chain uses TRBV2 with TRBJ2-4; no definite D call. Trimming took off 2 bases at V and 2 bases at J, with 13 bases between the two ends. Per the germline V gene, CDR1 is SNHLY and CDR2 is FYNNEI. CDR3 length equals 16 residues.

This clonotype was observed at least ten times. The chain recombines TRBV24-1 with TRBJ2-5; D is unclear. In germline, CDR1 is KGHDR, CDR2 SFDVKD. This CDR3 is built from 16 residues. With 1 base removed from V and 4 bases from J, the gap between germline ends came to 15 bases. The CDR3 DNA reads as TGTGCCACCAGTGATTTCGTAACTGGGTCCCGAGAGACCCAGTACTTC. Its protein product is CATSDFVTGSRETQYF.

The table lists this clonotype with a few counts. The J gene is TRBJ2-7, the V gene TRBV20-1; 7 bases align to TRBD2. Germline V gene lookup returns CDR1 DFQATT and CDR2 SNEGSKA (reference sequence). The trim removed 6 bases at V and 0 bases at J, leaving 8 bases unmatched. This CDR3 comprises 14 residues. As DNA, the CDR3 is TGCAGTGCGTCGGAGCGGGGTTACTCCTACGAGCAGTACTTC. Its protein is CSASERGYSYEQYF.

Ten or more counts support this clonotype. J is TRBJ2-5 and V is TRBV20-1, with 15 bases identical to TRBD2. V trimming: 1 base; J trimming: 1 base; junction bases outside the gene matches: 4. From germline, CDR1 is DFQATT and CDR2 SNEGSKA (reference sequence). CDR3 size: 17 residues. The CDR3 is CSARGGTSGGFQETQYF. Written as DNA, the CDR3 is TGCAGTGCTAGAGGTGGGACTAGCGGGGGGTTCCAAGAGACCCAGTACTTC.

V and J are TRBV6-1 and TRBJ1-5; the D is unclear. Germline CDR1 is MNHNS and CDR2 is SASEGT. V lost 6 bases, J lost 8 bases, and 11 bases lay in between. The CDR3 extends over 12 amino acids. CDR3 protein: CASSPNREPQHF. DNA for the CDR3: TGTGCCAGCAGCCCAAACCGGGAGCCCCAGCATTTT.

The CDR3 DNA reads as TGCAGTGCGCCGGGACTAGCGGGATACGAGCAAGAGACCCAGTACTTC. The encoded protein is CSAPGLAGYEQETQYF. The chain uses TRBV20-1 and TRBJ2-5, with 13 positions matching TRBD2. Germline trimming cut 6 bases from V and 2 bases from J; bases unmatched to any gene: 9. The CDR3 sequence is 16 residues long. The germline CDR1 and CDR2 sequences are DFQATT and SNEGSKA (reference sequence).

There are many counts of this clonotype. The chain carries TRBV12-3 or TRBV12-4 and TRBJ1-5; D unresolved. The CDR3 runs 14 residues. V lost 4 bases to trimming and J lost 5 bases, with 12 bases between them. Here the CDR3 reads CASSSGYRYQPQHF. In DNA form, the CDR3 reads TGTGCCAGCAGTTCCGGGTATAGGTATCAGCCCCAGCATTTT.